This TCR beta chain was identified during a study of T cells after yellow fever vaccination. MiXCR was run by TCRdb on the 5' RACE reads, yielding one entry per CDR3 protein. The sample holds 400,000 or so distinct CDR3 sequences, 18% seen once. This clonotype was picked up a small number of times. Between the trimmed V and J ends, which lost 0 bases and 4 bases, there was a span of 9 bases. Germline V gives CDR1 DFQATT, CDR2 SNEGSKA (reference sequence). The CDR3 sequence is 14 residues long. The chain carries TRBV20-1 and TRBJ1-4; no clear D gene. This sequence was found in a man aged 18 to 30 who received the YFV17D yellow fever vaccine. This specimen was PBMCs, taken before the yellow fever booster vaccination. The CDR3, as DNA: TGCAGTGCTAGAGATTTACGGAATAATGAAAAACTGTTTTTT. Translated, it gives CSARDLRNNEKLFF.